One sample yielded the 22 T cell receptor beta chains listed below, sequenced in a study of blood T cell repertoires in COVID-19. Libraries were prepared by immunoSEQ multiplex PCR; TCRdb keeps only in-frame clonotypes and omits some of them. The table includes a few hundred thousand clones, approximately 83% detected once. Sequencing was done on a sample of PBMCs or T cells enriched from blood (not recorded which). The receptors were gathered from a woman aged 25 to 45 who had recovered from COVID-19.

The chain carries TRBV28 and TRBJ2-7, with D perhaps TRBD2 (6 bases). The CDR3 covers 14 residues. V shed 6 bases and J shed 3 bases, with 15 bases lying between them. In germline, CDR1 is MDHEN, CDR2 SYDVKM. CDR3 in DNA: TGTGCCAGCAGCCCCGGACTGCGGGGCTACGAGCAGTACTTC. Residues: CASSPGLRGYEQYF.

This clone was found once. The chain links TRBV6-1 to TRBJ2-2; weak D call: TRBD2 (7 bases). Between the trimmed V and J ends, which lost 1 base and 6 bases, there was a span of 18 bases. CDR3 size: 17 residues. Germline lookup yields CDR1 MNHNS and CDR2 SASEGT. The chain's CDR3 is CASSEGGGPKKAGELFF. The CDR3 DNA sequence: TGTGCCAGCAGTGAAGGGGGGGGCCCCAAGAAGGCCGGGGAGCTGTTTTTT.

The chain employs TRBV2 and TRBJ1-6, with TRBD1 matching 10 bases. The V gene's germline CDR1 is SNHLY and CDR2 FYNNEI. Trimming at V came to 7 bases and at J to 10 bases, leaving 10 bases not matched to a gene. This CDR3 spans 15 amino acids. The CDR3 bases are TGTGCCAGCACCGGGGACAGGGGAAGCGGGTCACCCCTCCACTTT. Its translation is CASTGDRGSGSPLHF. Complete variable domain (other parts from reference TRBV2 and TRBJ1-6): EPEVTQTPSHQVTQMGQEVILRCVPISNHLYFYWYRQILGQKVEFLVSFYNNEISEKSEIFDDQFSVERPDGSNFTLKIRSTKLEDSAMYFCASTGDRGSGSPLHFGNGTRLTVT.

CDR3 nucleotide sequence: TGTGCCAGCTCCGCAGGGCTAGCGGGAGGGCGATCCTACGAGCAGTACTTC. This sequence encodes CASSAGLAGGRSYEQYF. The rearrangement uses TRBV27 and TRBJ2-7; TRBD2 aligns across 12 bases. CDR1 and CDR2 from the germline V gene are MNHEY and SMNVEV (reference sequence). The CDR3 runs 17 residues. Trimming cost V 8 bases and J 1 base; bases outside gene matches: 12.

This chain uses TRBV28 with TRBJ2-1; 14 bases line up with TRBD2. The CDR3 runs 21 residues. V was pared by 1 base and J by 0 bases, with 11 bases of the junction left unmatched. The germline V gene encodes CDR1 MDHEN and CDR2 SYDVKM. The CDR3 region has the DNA TGTGCCAGCAGTTTATTCCCCATGACTAGCGGGGGGGTCAGCTCCTACAATGAGCAGTTCTTC. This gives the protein CASSLFPMTSGGVSSYNEQFF. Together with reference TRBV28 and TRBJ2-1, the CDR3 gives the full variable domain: DVKVTQSSRYLVKRTGEKVFLECVQDMDHENMFWYRQDPGLGLRLIYFSYDVKMKEKGDIPEGYSVSREKKERFSLILESASTNQTSMYLCASSLFPMTSGGVSSYNEQFFGPGTRLTVL.

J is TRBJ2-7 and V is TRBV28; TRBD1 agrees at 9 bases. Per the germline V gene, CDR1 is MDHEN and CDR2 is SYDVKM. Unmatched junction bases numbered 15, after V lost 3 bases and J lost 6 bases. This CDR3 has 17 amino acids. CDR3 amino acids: CASSFRDRANRNGEQYF. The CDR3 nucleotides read TGTGCCAGCAGTTTCCGGGACAGGGCGAACCGAAATGGCGAGCAGTACTTC. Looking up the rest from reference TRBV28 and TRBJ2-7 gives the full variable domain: DVKVTQSSRYLVKRTGEKVFLECVQDMDHENMFWYRQDPGLGLRLIYFSYDVKMKEKGDIPEGYSVSREKKERFSLILESASTNQTSMYLCASSFRDRANRNGEQYFGPGTRLTVT.

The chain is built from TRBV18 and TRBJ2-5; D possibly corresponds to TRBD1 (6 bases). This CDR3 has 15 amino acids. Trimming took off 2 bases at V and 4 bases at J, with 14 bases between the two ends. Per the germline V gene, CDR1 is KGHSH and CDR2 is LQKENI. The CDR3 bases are TGTGCCAGCTCACCAGGGGGCTATAGGGGAGAGACCCAGTACTTC. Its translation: CASSPGGYRGETQYF.

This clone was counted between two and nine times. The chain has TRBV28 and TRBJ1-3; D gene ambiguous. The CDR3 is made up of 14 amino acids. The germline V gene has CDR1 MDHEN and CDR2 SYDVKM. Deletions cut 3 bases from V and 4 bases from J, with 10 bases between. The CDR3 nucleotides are TGTGCCAGCAGTTTCTATTCGTTGGGAAACACCATATATTTT. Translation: CASSFYSLGNTIYF.

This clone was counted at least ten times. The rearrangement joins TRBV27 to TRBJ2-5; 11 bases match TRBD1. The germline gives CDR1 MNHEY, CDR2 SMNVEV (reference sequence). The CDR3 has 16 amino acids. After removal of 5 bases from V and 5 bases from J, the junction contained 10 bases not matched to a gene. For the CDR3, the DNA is TGTGCCAGCAGTCCCGGACAGGGGGCATCGGGGGAGACCCAGTACTTC. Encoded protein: CASSPGQGASGETQYF.

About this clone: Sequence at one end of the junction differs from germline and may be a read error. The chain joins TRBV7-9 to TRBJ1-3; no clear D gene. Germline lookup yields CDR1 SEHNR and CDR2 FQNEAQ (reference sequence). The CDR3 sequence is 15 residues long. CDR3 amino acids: CTSPPRDAPGNTIYF. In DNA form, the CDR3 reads TGTACCAGCCCCCCCCGGGATGCTCCTGGAAACACCATATATTTT.

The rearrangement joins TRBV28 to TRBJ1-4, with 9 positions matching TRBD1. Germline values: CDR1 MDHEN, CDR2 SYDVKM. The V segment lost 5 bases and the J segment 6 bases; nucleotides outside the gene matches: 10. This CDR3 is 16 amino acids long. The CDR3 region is CASSHSPGQGDEKLFF. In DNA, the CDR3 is TGTGCCAGCAGTCACAGCCCGGGACAGGGAGATGAAAAACTGTTTTTT.

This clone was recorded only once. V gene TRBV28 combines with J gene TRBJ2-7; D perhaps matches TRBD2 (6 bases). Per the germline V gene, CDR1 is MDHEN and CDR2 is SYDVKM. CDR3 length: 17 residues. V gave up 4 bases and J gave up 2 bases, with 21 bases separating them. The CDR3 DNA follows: TGTGCCAGCAGTTCTAATGGCGGGACCCTCCAGGCCTACGAGCAGTACTTC. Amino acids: CASSSNGGTLQAYEQYF.

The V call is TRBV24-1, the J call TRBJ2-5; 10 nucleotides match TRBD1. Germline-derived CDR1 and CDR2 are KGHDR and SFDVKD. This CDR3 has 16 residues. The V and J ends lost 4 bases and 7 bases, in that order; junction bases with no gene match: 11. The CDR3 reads CATSEPGQGDVGTQYF. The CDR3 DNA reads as TGTGCCACCAGTGAACCAGGACAGGGGGATGTAGGGACCCAGTACTTC.

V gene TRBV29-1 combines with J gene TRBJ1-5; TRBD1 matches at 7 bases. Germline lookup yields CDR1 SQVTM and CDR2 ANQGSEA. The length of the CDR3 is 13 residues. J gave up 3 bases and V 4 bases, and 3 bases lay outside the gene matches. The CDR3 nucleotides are TGCAGCGTTGCGACAGGGATCAATCAGCCCCAGCATTTT. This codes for CSVATGINQPQHF.

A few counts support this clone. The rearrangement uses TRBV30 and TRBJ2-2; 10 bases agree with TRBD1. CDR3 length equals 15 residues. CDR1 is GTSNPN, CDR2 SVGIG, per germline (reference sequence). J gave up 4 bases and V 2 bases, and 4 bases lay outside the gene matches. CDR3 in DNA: TGTGCCTGGAGTACGGGACAGGGGAGCACCGGGGAGCTGTTTTTT. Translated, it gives CAWSTGQGSTGELFF.

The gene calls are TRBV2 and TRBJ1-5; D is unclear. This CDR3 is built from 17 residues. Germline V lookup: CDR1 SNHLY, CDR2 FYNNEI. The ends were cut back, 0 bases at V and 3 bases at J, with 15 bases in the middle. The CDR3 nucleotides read TGTGCCAGCAGTGAAGCCCGGCAACGGGGAAACAATCAGCCCCAGCATTTT. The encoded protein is CASSEARQRGNNQPQHF.

As DNA, the CDR3 is TGCAGCGTTGGTCTACTAGCGGGAGTTGAGCAGTTCTTC. Protein sequence: CSVGLLAGVEQFF. The V call is TRBV29-1, the J call TRBJ2-1; 11 positions match TRBD2. The CDR3 spans 13 residues. The germline V gene has CDR1 SQVTM and CDR2 ANQGSEA. Trimming took 4 bases from V and 9 from J; bases not matched to a gene: 5.

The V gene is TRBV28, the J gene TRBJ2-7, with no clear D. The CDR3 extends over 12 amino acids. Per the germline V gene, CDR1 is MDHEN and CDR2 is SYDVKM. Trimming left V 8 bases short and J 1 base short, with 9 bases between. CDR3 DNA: TGTGCCAGCCACTCTCATTCCTACGAGCAGTACTTC. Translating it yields CASHSHSYEQYF.

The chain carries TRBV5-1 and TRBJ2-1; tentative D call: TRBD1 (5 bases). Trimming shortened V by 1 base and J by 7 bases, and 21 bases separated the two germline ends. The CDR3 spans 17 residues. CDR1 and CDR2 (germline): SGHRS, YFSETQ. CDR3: CASSLKPQDPVVNEQFF. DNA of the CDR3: TGCGCCAGCAGCTTGAAACCACAGGACCCTGTAGTAAATGAGCAGTTCTTC.

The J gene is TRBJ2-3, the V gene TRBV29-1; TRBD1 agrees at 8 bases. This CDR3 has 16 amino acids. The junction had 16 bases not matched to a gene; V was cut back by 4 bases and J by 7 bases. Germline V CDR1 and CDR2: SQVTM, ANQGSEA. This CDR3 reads CSVARRDRIVQNTQYF. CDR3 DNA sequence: TGCAGCGTTGCCCGAAGGGACAGGATTGTTCAAAATACGCAGTATTTT.

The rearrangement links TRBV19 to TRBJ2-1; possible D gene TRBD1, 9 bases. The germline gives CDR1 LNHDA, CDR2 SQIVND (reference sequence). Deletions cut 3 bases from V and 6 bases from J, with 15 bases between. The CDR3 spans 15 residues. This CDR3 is CASSISGTGFNEQFF. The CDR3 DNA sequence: TGTGCCAGTAGTATTAGCGGGACAGGGTTCAATGAGCAGTTCTTC.

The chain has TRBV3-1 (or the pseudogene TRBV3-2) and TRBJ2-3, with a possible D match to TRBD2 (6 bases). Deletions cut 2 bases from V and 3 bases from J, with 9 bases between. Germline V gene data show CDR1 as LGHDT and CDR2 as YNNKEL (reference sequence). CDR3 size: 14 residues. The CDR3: CASSQTGETDTQYF. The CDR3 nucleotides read TGTGCCAGCAGCCAAACGGGGGAAACAGATACGCAGTATTTT.